This T cell receptor beta chain was sequenced for a study of breast tumors, draining lymph nodes, adjacent tissues. A word on this clonotype: Antigen unknown.

Study outcomes and limitations: Tumor T cell lymph node origin was a supported hypothesis, not proven. Compared with lymph nodes, tumors were less diverse; compared with nontumor tissue, more.

TCRdb re-called the multiplex PCR reads through MiXCR, storing one row per CDR3 protein. Counted here are about 180,000 distinct CDR3 sequences, about 33% occurring once; the ten biggest clones make up 3.5% to 4.5%. Samples came from axillary lymph nodes draining the breast cancer. J was trimmed by 6 bases and V by 3 bases; bases with no gene match: 11. Germline V CDR1 and CDR2: MDHEN, SYDVKM. The CDR3 length is 16 residues. The TCR sequence derives from a female donor with breast cancer. Some clones in this sample may be carry-over from other donors' samples. The sequenced sample consisted of axillary lymph node tissue. The gene calls are TRBV28 and TRBJ2-3; 8 bases agree with TRBD1. CDR3 DNA sequence: TGTGCCAGCAGTTTGCTTGGACAGGGCGTCACGGATACGCAGTATTTT. Amino acids: CASSLLGQGVTDTQYF.